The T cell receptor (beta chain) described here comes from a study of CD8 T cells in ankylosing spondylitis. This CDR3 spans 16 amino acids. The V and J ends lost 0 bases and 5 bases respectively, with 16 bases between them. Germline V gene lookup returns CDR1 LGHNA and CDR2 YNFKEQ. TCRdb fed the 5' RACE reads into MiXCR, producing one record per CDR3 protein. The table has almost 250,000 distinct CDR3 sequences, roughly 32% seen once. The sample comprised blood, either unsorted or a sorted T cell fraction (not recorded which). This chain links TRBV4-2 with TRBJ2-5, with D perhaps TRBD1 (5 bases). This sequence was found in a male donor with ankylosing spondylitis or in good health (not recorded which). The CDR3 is CASSQDEQAPAETQYF. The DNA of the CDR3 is TGTGCCAGCAGCCAAGACGAACAGGCGCCTGCGGAGACCCAGTACTTC.